Following are 16 T cell receptor beta chains from one sample sequenced in a study of T cell changes during pregnancy in multiple sclerosis. Assay used: immunoSEQ multiplex PCR; TCRdb lists only in-frame clones, some missing. The sample includes some 53,000 clones, 80% to 95% of them seen just once. The input for sequencing was CD4+ T cells from peripheral blood mononuclear cells, taken in the third trimester of pregnancy. Source of these receptors: a female donor with multiple sclerosis, enrolled in a pregnancy study.

This clone is termed medium-sized. J is TRBJ1-1 and V is TRBV7-2; D is ambiguous. CDR1 SGHTA and CDR2 FQGNSA come from the germline V gene. The V end lost 5 bases, the J end lost 1 base, and 8 bases lay between the germline ends. CDR3 length equals 13 residues. The CDR3 DNA reads as TGTGCCAGCAGCCAGAGCGGGAACACTGAAGCTTTCTTT. It yields the protein CASSQSGNTEAFF.

This chain joins TRBV19 and TRBJ1-1; possibly TRBD1 for D (5 bases). This CDR3 has 14 amino acids. The V end lost 0 bases, the J end lost 7 bases, and 12 bases lay between the germline ends. Germline loops: CDR1 LNHDA, CDR2 SQIVND (reference sequence). Here the CDR3 reads CASSIDRGRNEAFF. CDR3 DNA: TGTGCCAGTAGTATAGATAGGGGCAGAAATGAAGCTTTCTTT.

This clone has only one observation. This chain connects TRBV10-3 to TRBJ2-7; TRBD2 matches 10 bases. J was trimmed by 3 bases and V by 4 bases; bases with no gene match: 3. This CDR3 is 14 amino acids long. CDR1 ENHRY and CDR2 SYGVKD come from the germline V gene. The CDR3 DNA reads as TGTGCCATCAGTGGACTAGCGGGTAACTACGAGCAGTACTTC. This codes for CAISGLAGNYEQYF.

The rearrangement links TRBV6-5 to TRBJ1-5; no clear D gene. This CDR3 contains 14 residues. CDR1 is MNHEY, CDR2 SVGAGI, per germline. The V end was cut by 6 bases, the J end by 0 bases, with 9 bases between. The CDR3 loop reads CASSVGFSNQPQHF. The CDR3 DNA is TGTGCCAGCAGCGTCGGTTTTAGCAATCAGCCCCAGCATTTT.

The chain recombines TRBV5-8 with TRBJ1-5; unclear D gene. V shed 1 base and J shed 9 bases, with 14 bases lying between them. The CDR3 covers 14 residues. In germline, CDR1 is SGHTS, CDR2 YDEGEE. CDR3 sequence reads: CASSLSDGRGPQHF. For the CDR3, the DNA is TGTGCCAGCAGCTTGTCGGACGGTCGGGGGCCCCAGCATTTT.

This clone was picked up one time. This chain links TRBV19 with TRBJ2-3; possibly TRBD2 for D (5 bases). The CDR3 contains 13 residues. From germline, CDR1 is LNHDA and CDR2 SQIVND (reference sequence). The V end lost 7 bases, the J end lost 0 bases, and 8 bases lay between the germline ends. CDR3 coding DNA: TGTGCCAGTATGCCGGGAAGCACAGATACGCAGTATTTT. This encodes CASMPGSTDTQYF.

The CDR3: CASSVTGSGANVLTF. In nucleotides, the CDR3 is TGTGCCAGTAGTGTCACAGGGTCTGGGGCCAACGTCCTGACTTTC. The rearrangement joins TRBV19 to TRBJ2-6, with a tentative D call TRBD1 (6 bases). V was cut by 5 bases and J by 1 base, with 9 bases left in between. Germline assignment: CDR1 LNHDA and CDR2 SQIVND (reference sequence). The CDR3 extends over 15 amino acids.

The chain links TRBV4-2 to TRBJ2-2, with 10 nucleotides matching TRBD2. CDR1 and CDR2 from the germline V gene are LGHNA and YNFKEQ. The CDR3 totals 18 residues. With V trimmed by 0 bases and J by 4 bases, 8 bases remained unmatched. The CDR3 DNA reads TGTGCCAGCAGCCAAGAGCCGAGCGGGGGGGCAGGCACCGGGGAGCTGTTTTTT. Its protein product is CASSQEPSGGAGTGELFF.

This chain uses TRBV5-1 with TRBJ2-5; 7 bases are a match to TRBD2. Per the germline V gene, CDR1 is SGHRS and CDR2 is YFSETQ. V lost 0 bases and J lost 5; bases outside the gene matches: 4. The CDR3 length is 14 residues. In DNA form, the CDR3 reads TGCGCCAGCAGCTTGGGGCGGGGAGGGGAGACCCAGTACTTC. It specifies CASSLGRGGETQYF.

This clone has only one observation. The V call is TRBV5-1, the J call TRBJ2-7, with TRBD2 matching 13 bases. CDR1 and CDR2 (germline): SGHRS, YFSETQ. The J segment lost 2 bases and the V segment lost 3 bases, leaving 2 bases of the junction unmatched. The length of the CDR3 is 15 residues. This CDR3 is CASSSGLAGPYEQYF. The CDR3 region has the DNA TGCGCCAGCAGCTCGGGACTAGCGGGACCCTACGAGCAGTACTTC.

This clone was picked up one time. V and J are TRBV6-1 and TRBJ2-7; a weak D match, TRBD1 (7 bases). V was trimmed by 8 bases and J by 6 bases, leaving 23 bases between them. The CDR3 spans 15 residues. Germline V gene sequence: CDR1 MNHNS, CDR2 SASEGT. DNA for the CDR3: TGTGCCAGCTTCAGAGGAGGGGGCGGCATACTCGAGCAGTACTTC. Its translation is CASFRGGGGILEQYF.

CDR3 loop: CASSGVGTDTEAFF. In DNA form, the CDR3 reads TGTGCCAGCTCAGGAGTCGGGACAGACACTGAAGCTTTCTTT. This sequence joins TRBV18 and TRBJ1-1; 7 bases agree with TRBD1. Per the germline V gene, CDR1 is KGHSH and CDR2 is LQKENI. The CDR3 covers 14 residues. V was clipped by 5 bases and J by 3 bases; unmatched bases: 6.

The chain uses TRBV18 and TRBJ1-1, with a possible D match to TRBD1 (6 bases). Trimming stripped 2 bases from V and 2 bases from J, with 9 bases between. The CDR3 is 14 residues long. From germline, CDR1 is KGHSH and CDR2 LQKENI. CDR3 in DNA: TGTGCCAGCTCACCATTACAGGGTAACACTGAAGCTTTCTTT. This codes for CASSPLQGNTEAFF.

The chain links TRBV5-1 to TRBJ2-2; TRBD1 aligns across 9 bases. CDR3 size: 15 residues. CDR1 and CDR2 from the germline V gene are SGHRS and YFSETQ. With V trimmed by 5 bases and J by 4 bases, 6 bases remained unmatched. CDR3 region: CASRPGTGPTGELFF. As DNA, the CDR3 is TGCGCCAGCAGACCGGGGACAGGGCCCACCGGGGAGCTGTTTTTT.

CDR3 region: CASSPRLITDTQYF. The CDR3 DNA is TGTGCCAGCAGCCCCAGGCTAATAACAGATACGCAGTATTTT. The chain carries TRBV9 and TRBJ2-3; D is unclear. V lost 4 bases to trimming and J lost 3 bases, with 12 bases between them. The CDR3 covers 14 residues. In germline, CDR1 is SGDLS, CDR2 YYNGEE.

The V and J genes are TRBV29-1 and TRBJ2-3; 10 positions agree with TRBD2. Germline values: CDR1 SQVTM, CDR2 ANQGSEA. The CDR3 runs to 14 residues. Germline trimming cut 3 bases from V and 8 bases from J; bases unmatched to any gene: 8. CDR3 in amino acids: CSVEASGSGGTQYF. In DNA form, the CDR3 reads TGCAGCGTTGAGGCTAGCGGGAGTGGGGGTACGCAGTATTTT.